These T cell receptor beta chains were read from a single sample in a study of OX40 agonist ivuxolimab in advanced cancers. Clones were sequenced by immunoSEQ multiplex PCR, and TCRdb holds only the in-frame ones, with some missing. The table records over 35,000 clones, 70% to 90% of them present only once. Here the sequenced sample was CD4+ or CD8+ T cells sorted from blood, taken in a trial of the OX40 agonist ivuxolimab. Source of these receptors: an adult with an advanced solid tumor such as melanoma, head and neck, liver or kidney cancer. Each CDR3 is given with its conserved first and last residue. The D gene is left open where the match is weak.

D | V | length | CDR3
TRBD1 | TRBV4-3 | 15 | CASSQGTGVAYEQYF
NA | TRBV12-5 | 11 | CASGFGYEQYF
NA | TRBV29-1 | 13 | CSVKHLYQETQYF
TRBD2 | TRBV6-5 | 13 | CASSLAGTDTQYF
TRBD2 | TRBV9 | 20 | CASSASLRAGGPPSTGELFF
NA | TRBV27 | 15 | CATKGGRWGGETQYF
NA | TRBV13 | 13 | CASSSGGYTEAFF
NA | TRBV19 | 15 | CASSIDLSGRYEQYF
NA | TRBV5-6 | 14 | CASSLAGSGNTIYF
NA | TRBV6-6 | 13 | CASSYGLYNEQFF
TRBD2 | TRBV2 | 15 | CASSRSGRATDTQYF
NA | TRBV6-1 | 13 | CASSEWVNTEAFF
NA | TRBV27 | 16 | CASSFLSRMSTDTQYF
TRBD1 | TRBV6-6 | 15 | CASSYVRDRGEKLFF
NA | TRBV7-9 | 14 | CASSPAVGQETQYF
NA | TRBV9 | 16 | CASSVVGLANTGELFF
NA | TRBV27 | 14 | CASSLGRVNQPQHF
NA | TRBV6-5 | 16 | CASSYSIRARDTEAFF
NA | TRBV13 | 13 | CATSYTGDYEQYF
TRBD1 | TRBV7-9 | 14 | CASSPGTGAYGYTF
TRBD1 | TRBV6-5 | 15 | CASSSGQGNTGELFF
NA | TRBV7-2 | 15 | CASSLAGGQSYEQYF
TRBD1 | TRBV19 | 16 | CASSDGQGTITGELFF
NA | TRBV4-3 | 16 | CASSQDGGPVTGELFF
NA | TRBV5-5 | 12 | CASSLALRGAFF
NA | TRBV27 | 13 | CASSLWGTVEAFF
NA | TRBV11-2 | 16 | CASSSDPGGKNTEAFF
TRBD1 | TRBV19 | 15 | CASSPWTGDTGELFF
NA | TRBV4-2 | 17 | CASSPIGDYGNTGELFF
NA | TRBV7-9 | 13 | CASSSGPEETQYF
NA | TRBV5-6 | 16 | CASRMGEAGNTGELFF
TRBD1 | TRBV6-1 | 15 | CASSEAAGTASGYTF
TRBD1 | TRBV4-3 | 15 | CASSLGPGQGPEQYF
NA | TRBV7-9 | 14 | CASRPGRERGEQFF
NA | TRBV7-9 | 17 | CASSLVGRGQANQPQHF
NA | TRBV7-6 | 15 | CASSLGVGSSYEQYF
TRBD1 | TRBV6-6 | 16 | CASSYAPTGSTNEQFF
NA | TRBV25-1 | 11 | CASSDAVEQYF
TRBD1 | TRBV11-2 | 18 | CASSRFVTGGTSTDTQYF
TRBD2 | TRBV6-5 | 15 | CASSFSSGRLEEQYF
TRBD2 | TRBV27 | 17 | CASSLSGLAGGIGELFF